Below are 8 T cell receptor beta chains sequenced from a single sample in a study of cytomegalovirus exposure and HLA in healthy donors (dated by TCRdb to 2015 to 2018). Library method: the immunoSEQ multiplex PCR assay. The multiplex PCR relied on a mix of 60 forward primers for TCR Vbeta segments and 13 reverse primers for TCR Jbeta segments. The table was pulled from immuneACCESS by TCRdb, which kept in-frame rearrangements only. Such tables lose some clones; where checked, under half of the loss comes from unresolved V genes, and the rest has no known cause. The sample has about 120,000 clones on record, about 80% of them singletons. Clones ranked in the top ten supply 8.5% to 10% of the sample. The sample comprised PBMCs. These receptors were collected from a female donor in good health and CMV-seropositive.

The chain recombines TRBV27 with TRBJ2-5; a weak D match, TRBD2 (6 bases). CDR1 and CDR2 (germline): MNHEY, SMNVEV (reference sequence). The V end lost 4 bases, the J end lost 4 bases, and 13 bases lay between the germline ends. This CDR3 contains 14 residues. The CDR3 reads CASSSPGTGETQYF. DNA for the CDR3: TGTGCCAGCAGTTCCCCCGGGACTGGAGAGACCCAGTACTTC.

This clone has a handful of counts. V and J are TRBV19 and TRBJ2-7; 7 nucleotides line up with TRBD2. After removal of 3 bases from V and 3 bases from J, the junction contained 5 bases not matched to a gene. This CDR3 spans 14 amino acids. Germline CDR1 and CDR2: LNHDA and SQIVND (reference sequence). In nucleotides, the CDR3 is TGTGCCAGTAGTATTAGGGAGGGGCACTACGAGCAGTACTTC. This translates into CASSIREGHYEQYF. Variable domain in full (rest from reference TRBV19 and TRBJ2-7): DGGITQSPKYLFRKEGQNVTLSCEQNLNHDAMYWYRQDPGQGLRLIYYSQIVNDFQKGDIAEGYSVSREKKESFPLTVTSAQKNPTAFYLCASSIREGHYEQYFGPGTRLTVT.

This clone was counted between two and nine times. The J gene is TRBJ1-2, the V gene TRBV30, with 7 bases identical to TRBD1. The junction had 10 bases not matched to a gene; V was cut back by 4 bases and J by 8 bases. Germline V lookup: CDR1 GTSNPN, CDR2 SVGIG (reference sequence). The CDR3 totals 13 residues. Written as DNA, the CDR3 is TGTGCCTGGAATCCACAGGGGATCGGGGGCTACACCTTC. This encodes CAWNPQGIGGYTF. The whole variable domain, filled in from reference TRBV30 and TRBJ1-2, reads SQTIHQWPATLVQPVGSPLSLECTVEGTSNPNLYWYRQAAGRGLQLLFYSVGIGQISSEVPQNLSASRPQDRQFILSSKKLLLSDSGFYLCAWNPQGIGGYTFGSGTRLTVV.

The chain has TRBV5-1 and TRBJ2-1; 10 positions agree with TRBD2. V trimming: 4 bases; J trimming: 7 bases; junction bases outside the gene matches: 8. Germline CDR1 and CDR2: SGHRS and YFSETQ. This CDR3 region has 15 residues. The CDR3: CASSPGLANGNEQFF. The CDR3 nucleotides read TGCGCCAGCAGCCCGGGACTAGCGAACGGGAATGAGCAGTTCTTC.

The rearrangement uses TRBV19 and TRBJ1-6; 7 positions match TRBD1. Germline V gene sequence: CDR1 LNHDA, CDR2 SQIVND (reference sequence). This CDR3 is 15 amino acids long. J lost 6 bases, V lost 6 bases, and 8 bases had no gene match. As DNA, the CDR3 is TGTGCCAGTAGAACAAAACGGGACAGTAATTCACCCCTCCACTTT. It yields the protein CASRTKRDSNSPLHF.

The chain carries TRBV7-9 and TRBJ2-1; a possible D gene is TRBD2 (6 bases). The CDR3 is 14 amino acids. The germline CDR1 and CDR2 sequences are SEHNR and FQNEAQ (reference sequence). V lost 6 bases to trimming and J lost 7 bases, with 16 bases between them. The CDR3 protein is CASSSTGVTNEQFF. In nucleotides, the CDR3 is TGTGCCAGCAGTTCAACGGGGGTGACAAATGAGCAGTTCTTC. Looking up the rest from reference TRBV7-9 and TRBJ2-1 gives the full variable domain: DTGVSQNPRHKITKRGQNVTFRCDPISEHNRLYWYRQTLGQGPEFLTYFQNEAQLEKSRLLSDRFSAERPKGSFSTLEIQRTEQGDSAMYLCASSSTGVTNEQFFGPGTRLTVL.

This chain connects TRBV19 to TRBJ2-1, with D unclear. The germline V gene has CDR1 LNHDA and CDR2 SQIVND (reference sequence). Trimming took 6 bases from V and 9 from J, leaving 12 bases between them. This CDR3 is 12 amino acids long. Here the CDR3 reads CASRAQVGEQFF. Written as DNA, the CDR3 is TGTGCCAGTAGGGCCCAGGTGGGTGAGCAGTTCTTC.

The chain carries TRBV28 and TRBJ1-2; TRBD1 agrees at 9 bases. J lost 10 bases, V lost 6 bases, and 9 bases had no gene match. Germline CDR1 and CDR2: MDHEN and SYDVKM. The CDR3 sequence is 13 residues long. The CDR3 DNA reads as TGTGCCAGCAGGCCACAGGGGGCGCCGGACTACACCTTC. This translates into CASRPQGAPDYTF.